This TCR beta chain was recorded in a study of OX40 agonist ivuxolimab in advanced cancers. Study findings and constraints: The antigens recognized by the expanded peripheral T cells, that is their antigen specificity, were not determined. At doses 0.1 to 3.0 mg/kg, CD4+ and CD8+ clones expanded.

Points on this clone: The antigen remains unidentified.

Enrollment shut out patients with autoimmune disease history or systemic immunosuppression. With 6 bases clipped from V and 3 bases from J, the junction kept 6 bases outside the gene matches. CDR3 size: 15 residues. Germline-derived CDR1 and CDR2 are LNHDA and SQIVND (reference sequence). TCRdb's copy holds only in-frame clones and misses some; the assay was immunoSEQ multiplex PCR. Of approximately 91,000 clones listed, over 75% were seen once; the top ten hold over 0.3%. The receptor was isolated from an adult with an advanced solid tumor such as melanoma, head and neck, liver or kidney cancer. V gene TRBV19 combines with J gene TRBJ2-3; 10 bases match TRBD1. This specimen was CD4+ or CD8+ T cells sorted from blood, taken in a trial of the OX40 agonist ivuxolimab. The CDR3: CASSFGQGETDTQYF. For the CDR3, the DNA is TGTGCCAGTAGCTTCGGACAGGGGGAGACAGATACGCAGTATTTT.